Described below is a single T cell receptor beta chain sequence and its context. The sample originates from a study of control samples from healthy donors and cancer patients. The CDR3 loop spans 16 amino acids. The V end was cut by 2 bases, the J end by 4 bases, with 12 bases between. CDR1 and CDR2 from the germline V gene are MNHEY and SVGAGI. Clones were read by immunoSEQ multiplex PCR, and TCRdb kept only the in-frame ones, dropping some. The sample yields 400,000 to 450,000 clones, 80% to 95% seen once. The sample comprised PBMCs. This sequence originates from a man aged 40-49 years with head and neck cancer. This rearrangement joins TRBV6-5 to TRBJ1-6; D not certain. The CDR3 sequence is CASSYETTVYNSPLHF. Here the CDR3 DNA reads TGTGCCAGCAGTTACGAGACAACGGTTTATAATTCACCCCTCCACTTT.